What follows are 25 T cell receptor beta chains derived from one specimen sequenced in a study of control samples from healthy donors and cancer patients. Profiling relied on immunoSEQ multiplex PCR, and the TCRdb table lists in-frame clones only, not all of them. The table shows 130,000 or so clones, with around 94% occurring only once. Sequencing input: blood. Receptors originate from a man aged 35 to 55 in good health.

The chain joins TRBV9 to TRBJ2-1, with 8 bases identical to TRBD2. The length of the CDR3 is 16 residues. V lost 0 bases, J lost 0 bases, and 2 bases stayed unmatched. Germline V gene lookup returns CDR1 SGDLS and CDR2 YYNGEE. CDR3 amino acids: CASSVGAGVSYNEQFF. The CDR3 nucleotides are TGTGCCAGCAGCGTAGGAGCGGGAGTCTCCTACAATGAGCAGTTCTTC.

V usage is TRBV13 and J usage is TRBJ2-5, with 10 bases aligning to TRBD1. This CDR3 has 14 amino acids. Germline values: CDR1 PRHDT, CDR2 FYEKMQ (reference sequence). Trimming removed 8 bases from V and 2 bases from J; junction bases left unmatched: 5. For the CDR3, the DNA is TGTGCCAGCGGAGGACAGGGGGAACAAGAGACCCAGTACTTC. Translating it yields CASGGQGEQETQYF.

V and J are TRBV5-1 and TRBJ2-3, with a tentative D call TRBD2 (5 bases). This CDR3 region has 14 residues. The germline V and J ends were trimmed by 4 bases and 4 bases, with 13 bases remaining between them. Per the germline V gene, CDR1 is SGHRS and CDR2 is YFSETQ. The CDR3 DNA reads TGCGCCAGCAGCACGGGATCGGGGTCAGATACGCAGTATTTT. This encodes CASSTGSGSDTQYF.

The V gene is TRBV28, the J gene TRBJ1-4, with 8 bases aligning to TRBD1. Trimming removed 4 bases from V and 8 bases from J; junction bases left unmatched: 9. CDR1 and CDR2 from the germline V gene are MDHEN and SYDVKM. This CDR3 region has 15 residues. CDR3 in DNA: TGTGCCAGCAGTTCCGGTACAGGGGGAAACGAAAAACTGTTTTTT. It specifies CASSSGTGGNEKLFF.

The rearrangement joins TRBV11-1 to TRBJ1-2, with unresolved D. This CDR3 is built from 12 residues. V lost 5 bases, J lost 3 bases, and 7 bases lay in between. The germline CDR1 and CDR2 sequences are SGHAT and FQDESV (reference sequence). CDR3 DNA sequence: TGTGCCAGCAGCCGGGCCGACTATGGCTACACCTTC. Its protein is CASSRADYGYTF.

The chain is built from TRBV5-1 and TRBJ2-7; possibly TRBD1 for D (6 bases). V was cut by 3 bases and J by 0 bases, with 10 bases left in between. The CDR3 spans 14 residues. CDR1 is SGHRS and CDR2 is YFSETQ in the germline V gene. The CDR3 sequence is CASSSDRFSYEQYF. DNA of the CDR3: TGCGCCAGCAGCTCTGACAGGTTCTCCTACGAGCAGTACTTC.

The rearrangement links TRBV7-9 to TRBJ2-5; D might be TRBD1 (5 bases). CDR1 SEHNR and CDR2 FQNEAQ come from the germline V gene (reference sequence). Between the trimmed V and J ends, which lost 1 base and 3 bases, there was a span of 12 bases. The CDR3 is 15 amino acids. This chain's CDR3 is CASSLVLAGKETQYF. CDR3 DNA: TGTGCCAGCAGCTTAGTATTAGCAGGGAAAGAGACCCAGTACTTC.

The J gene is TRBJ2-3, the V gene TRBV15, with D possibly matching TRBD1 (5 bases). The CDR3 totals 14 residues. V shed 8 bases and J shed 5 bases, with 17 bases lying between them. The germline V gene encodes CDR1 LNHNV and CDR2 YYDKDF (reference sequence). CDR3 sequence (DNA): TGTGCCACCCAGCTTTTAGGGGCGTTAGATACGCAGTATTTT. It specifies CATQLLGALDTQYF.

The chain combines TRBV6-5 with TRBJ2-3; D call uncertain. The CDR3 contains 14 residues. The ends were cut back, 6 bases at V and 2 bases at J, with 12 bases in the middle. Per the germline V gene, CDR1 is MNHEY and CDR2 is SVGAGI. The CDR3 protein is CASRPGTTTDTQYF. The CDR3 DNA reads as TGTGCCAGCAGACCCGGTACGACCACAGATACGCAGTATTTT.

This clone came up a few times. This chain uses TRBV3-1 (or the pseudogene TRBV3-2) with TRBJ1-2, with D perhaps matching TRBD1 (6 bases). This CDR3 contains 14 residues. V lost 6 bases and J lost 5, with 16 bases in between. CDR1 is LGHDT and CDR2 is YNNKEL in the germline V gene (reference sequence). In DNA, the CDR3 is TGTGCCAGCAGTAGTCTCGACAGGAGTTATGGCTACACCTTC. It yields the protein CASSSLDRSYGYTF.

The chain combines TRBV4-2 with TRBJ2-2; D uncertain. Germline lookup yields CDR1 LGHNA and CDR2 YNFKEQ. The CDR3 runs to 15 residues. Trimming cost V 0 bases and J 7 bases, with 12 bases left between them. The chain's CDR3 is CASSQDQLEIGELFF. In DNA form, the CDR3 reads TGTGCCAGCAGCCAAGATCAATTAGAAATCGGGGAGCTGTTTTTT.

Here the CDR3 reads CASSQAYRDPSYEQYF. For the CDR3, the DNA is TGTGCCAGCAGCCAAGCTTACAGGGATCCCTCCTACGAGCAGTACTTC. This chain joins TRBV3-1 (or the pseudogene TRBV3-2) and TRBJ2-7; perhaps TRBD1 as D (6 bases). CDR3 length: 16 residues. Germline values: CDR1 LGHDT, CDR2 YNNKEL (reference sequence). V was clipped by 1 base and J by 0 bases, with 13 bases between them.

The V gene is TRBV29-1, the J gene TRBJ1-1, with 8 bases aligning to TRBD1. Per germline, CDR1 SQVTM and CDR2 ANQGSEA. With V trimmed by 5 bases and J by 3 bases, 8 bases remained unmatched. This CDR3 has 14 amino acids. The CDR3 DNA is TGCAGCGTTAGGACAGGGACGGTGTACACTGAAGCTTTCTTT. The encoded protein is CSVRTGTVYTEAFF.

This rearrangement joins TRBV6-4 to TRBJ2-6; D gene ambiguous. The CDR3 spans 15 residues. Looked up from germline, CDR1 is MRHNA and CDR2 is SNTAGT. Trimming took off 4 bases at V and 0 bases at J, with 7 bases between the two ends. CDR3 bases: TGTGCCAGCAGTGTGACAAGCTCTGGGGCCAACGTCCTGACTTTC. It specifies CASSVTSSGANVLTF.

The chain recombines TRBV9 with TRBJ2-1; D remains unclear. V gave up 7 bases and J gave up 8 bases, with 13 bases separating them. CDR1 and CDR2 from the germline V gene are SGDLS and YYNGEE. The CDR3 has 12 amino acids. The CDR3 DNA reads as TGTGCCAGCGGAATCGGGTTGGATGAGCAGTTCTTC. Translation: CASGIGLDEQFF.

This chain joins TRBV5-6 and TRBJ1-5; no firm D call. The V and J ends lost 3 bases and 5 bases respectively, with 12 bases between them. The CDR3 spans 14 residues. Germline CDR1 reads SGHDT; CDR2 reads YYEEEE. CDR3 sequence: CASSWRPSDQPQHF. In DNA form, the CDR3 reads TGTGCCAGCAGCTGGCGGCCGAGTGATCAGCCCCAGCATTTT.

The V call is TRBV4-3, the J call TRBJ2-7; D may be TRBD1 (5 bases). CDR3 length: 15 amino acids. Trimming took off 2 bases at V and 5 bases at J, with 16 bases between the two ends. The germline V gene encodes CDR1 LGHNA and CDR2 YSLEER. The CDR3 spells CASSQTNRQGNEQYF. As DNA, the CDR3 is TGCGCCAGCAGCCAAACCAATCGGCAGGGTAACGAGCAGTACTTC.

This clone was recorded only once. CDR3 sequence (DNA): TGCGCCAGCAGGGACAGGGTCGACTACGAGCAGTACTTC. Translated, it gives CASRDRVDYEQYF. V and J are TRBV5-1 and TRBJ2-7, with 8 bases matching TRBD1. CDR1 and CDR2 from the germline V gene are SGHRS and YFSETQ. Trimming cost V 5 bases and J 3 bases; bases outside gene matches: 4. This CDR3 is 13 amino acids long.

The J gene is TRBJ1-2, the V gene TRBV7-2; D is unresolved. The CDR3 has 14 residues. Germline V gene sequence: CDR1 SGHTA, CDR2 FQGNSA. V dropped 6 bases and J dropped 2 bases, with 13 bases sitting between them. The CDR3 region is CASREGGFNYGYTF. For the CDR3, the DNA is TGTGCCAGCAGGGAAGGAGGGTTCAACTATGGCTACACCTTC.

This clone is a singleton in its sample. The V and J genes are TRBV30 and TRBJ2-2; maybe TRBD2 (6 bases). There are 15 residues in the CDR3. CDR1 and CDR2 from the germline V gene are GTSNPN and SVGIG (reference sequence). Trimming cost V 0 bases and J 4 bases, with 12 bases left between them. The CDR3 coding sequence is TGTGCCTGGAGTGTACGACTAGTAGGCACCGGGGAGCTGTTTTTT. This translates into CAWSVRLVGTGELFF.

The chain joins TRBV19 to TRBJ2-1, with 8 bases aligning to TRBD1. J gave up 0 bases and V 4 bases, and 2 bases lay outside the gene matches. Germline CDR1 and CDR2: LNHDA and SQIVND (reference sequence). CDR3 length: 15 amino acids. The CDR3 DNA reads as TGTGCCAGTAGTAGAGACAGGGGCTCCTACAATGAGCAGTTCTTC. Amino acids: CASSRDRGSYNEQFF. Supplemented by reference TRBV19 and TRBJ2-1, the full variable domain reads DGGITQSPKYLFRKEGQNVTLSCEQNLNHDAMYWYRQDPGQGLRLIYYSQIVNDFQKGDIAEGYSVSREKKESFPLTVTSAQKNPTAFYLCASSRDRGSYNEQFFGPGTRLTVL.

This clone was detected once. The J gene is TRBJ1-1, the V gene TRBV14; maybe TRBD1 (5 bases). This CDR3 contains 14 residues. The germline V gene encodes CDR1 SGHDN and CDR2 FVKESK. Trimming removed 6 bases at V and 5 bases at J, with 16 bases between. The CDR3 DNA sequence: TGTGCCAGCAGTACCTCGGGGACCGGGACTGAAGCTTTCTTT. Protein: CASSTSGTGTEAFF.

CDR3 DNA sequence: TGTGCCAGCAGGCCGGGACAGGTGAACACCGGGGAGCTGTTTTTT. Translation gives CASRPGQVNTGELFF. The rearrangement links TRBV27 to TRBJ2-2, with 8 nucleotides matching TRBD1. The CDR3 loop spans 15 amino acids. The V gene end was trimmed by 6 bases and the J gene end by 1 base; junction bases not matched to a gene: 4. CDR1 and CDR2 from the germline V gene are MNHEY and SMNVEV (reference sequence).

This CDR3 is CASSHGQGTYEQYF. In DNA form, the CDR3 reads TGCGCCAGCAGCCACGGACAGGGAACCTACGAGCAGTACTTC. The chain carries TRBV4-1 and TRBJ2-7, with 8 bases identical to TRBD1. Trimming cost V 3 bases and J 2 bases; bases outside gene matches: 3. Germline V gene sequence: CDR1 MGHRA, CDR2 YSYEKL. The CDR3 covers 14 residues.

The gene calls are TRBV6-2 or TRBV6-3 and TRBJ1-5; TRBD1 agrees at 7 bases. The CDR3 is 14 residues long. V gave up 2 bases and J gave up 13 bases; unmatched junction bases: 11. Germline CDR1 reads MNHEY; CDR2 reads SVGEGT. The CDR3 loop reads CASSYEGADIIQHF. In DNA, the CDR3 is TGTGCCAGCAGTTACGAGGGGGCGGATATCATACAGCATTTT.